In its sample, the clone carrying this TCR beta chain was seen many times. Its antigen is not known. This record comes from a study of CD8 T cells in ankylosing spondylitis. This CDR3 contains 14 residues. Germline V lookup: CDR1 WSHSY, CDR2 SAAADI. J was trimmed by 6 bases and V by 10 bases; bases with no gene match: 4. Quantitative 5'-RACE with molecular barcodes produced the TCR beta libraries. In TCRdb, the 5' RACE reads were re-called with MiXCR into one record per CDR3 protein. Among under 85,000 distinct CDR3 sequences listed, 5.3% were seen once. Study results and caveats: Characteristic of ankylosing spondylitis blood, it appeared, was a TCR beta motif comprising roughly eight highly homologous variants. Disease-linked clones reportedly concentrated significantly in matched ankylosing spondylitis synovial fluid.

What was sequenced was blood, either unsorted or a sorted T cell fraction (not recorded which). This receptor was taken from a male donor with ankylosing spondylitis or in good health (not recorded which). The chain employs TRBV10-2 and TRBJ2-3, with 16 nucleotides matching TRBD2. This CDR3 is CATGLAGGQDTQYF. The CDR3 bases are TGCGCCACGGGACTAGCGGGGGGGCAGGATACGCAGTATTTT.